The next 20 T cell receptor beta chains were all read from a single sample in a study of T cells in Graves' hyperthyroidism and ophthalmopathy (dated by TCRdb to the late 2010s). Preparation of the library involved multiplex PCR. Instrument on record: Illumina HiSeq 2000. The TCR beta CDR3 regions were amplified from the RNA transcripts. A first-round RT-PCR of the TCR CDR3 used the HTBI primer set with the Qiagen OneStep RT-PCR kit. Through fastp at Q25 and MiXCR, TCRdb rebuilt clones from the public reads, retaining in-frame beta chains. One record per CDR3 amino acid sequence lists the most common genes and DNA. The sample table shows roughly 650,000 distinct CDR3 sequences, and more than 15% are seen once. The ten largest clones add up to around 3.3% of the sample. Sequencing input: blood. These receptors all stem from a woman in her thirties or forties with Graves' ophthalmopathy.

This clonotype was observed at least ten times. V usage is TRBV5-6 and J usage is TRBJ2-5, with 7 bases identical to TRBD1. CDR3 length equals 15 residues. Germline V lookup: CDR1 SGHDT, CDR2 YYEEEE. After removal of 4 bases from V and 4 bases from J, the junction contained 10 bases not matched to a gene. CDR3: CASSTGTASRETQYF. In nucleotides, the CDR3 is TGTGCCAGCAGCACCGGGACAGCCAGCAGAGAGACCCAGTACTTC.

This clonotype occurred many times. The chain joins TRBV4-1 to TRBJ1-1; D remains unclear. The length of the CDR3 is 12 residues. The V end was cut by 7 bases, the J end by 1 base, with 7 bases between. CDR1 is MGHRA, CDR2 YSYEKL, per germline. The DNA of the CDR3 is TGCGCCAGCAAAGCAGGGAACACTGAAGCTTTCTTT. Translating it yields CASKAGNTEAFF.

CDR3 sequence: CASSPPSGTGVEGYTF. Written as DNA, the CDR3 is TGTGCCAGCAGCCCGCCCTCCGGGACAGGGGTGGAGGGCTACACCTTC. The V gene is TRBV3-1, the J gene TRBJ1-2; 10 bases are shared with TRBD1. Germline V gene data show CDR1 as LGHDT and CDR2 as YNNKEL (reference sequence). The CDR3 loop spans 16 amino acids. Trimming removed 4 bases from V and 8 bases from J; junction bases left unmatched: 13. The variable domain in full, with the rest retrieved from reference TRBV3-1 and TRBJ1-2, is DTAVSQTPKYLVTQMGNDKSIKCEQNLGHDTMYWYKQDSKKFLKIMFSYNNKELIINETVPNRFSPKSPDKAHLNLHINSLELGDSAVYFCASSPPSGTGVEGYTFGSGTRLTVV.

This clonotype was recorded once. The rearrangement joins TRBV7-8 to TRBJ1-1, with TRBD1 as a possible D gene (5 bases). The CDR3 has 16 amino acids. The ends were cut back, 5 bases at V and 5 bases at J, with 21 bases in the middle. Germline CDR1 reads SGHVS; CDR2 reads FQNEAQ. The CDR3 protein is CASSPILGFGGTEAFF. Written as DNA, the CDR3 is TGTGCCAGCAGCCCTATTTTAGGCTTCGGGGGGACTGAAGCTTTCTTT.

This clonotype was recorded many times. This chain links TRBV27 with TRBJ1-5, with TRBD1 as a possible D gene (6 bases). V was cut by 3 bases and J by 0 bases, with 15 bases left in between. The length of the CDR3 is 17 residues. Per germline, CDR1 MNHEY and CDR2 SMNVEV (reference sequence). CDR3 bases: TGTGCCAGCAGTTTCCGCCCTACAGGGAATAGCAATCAGCCCCAGCATTTT. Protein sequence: CASSFRPTGNSNQPQHF.

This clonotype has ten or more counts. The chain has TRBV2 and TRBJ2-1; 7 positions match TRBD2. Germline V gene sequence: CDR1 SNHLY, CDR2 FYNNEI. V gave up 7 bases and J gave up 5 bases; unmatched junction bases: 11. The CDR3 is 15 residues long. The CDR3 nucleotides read TGTGCCAGCAATCGAATGACTAGCTCAAACAATGAGCAGTTCTTC. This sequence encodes CASNRMTSSNNEQFF.

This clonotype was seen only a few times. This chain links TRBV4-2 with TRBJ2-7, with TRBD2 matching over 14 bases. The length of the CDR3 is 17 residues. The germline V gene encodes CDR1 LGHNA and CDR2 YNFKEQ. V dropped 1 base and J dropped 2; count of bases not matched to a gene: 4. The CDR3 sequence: CASSQVSTSGRAYEQYF. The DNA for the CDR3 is TGTGCCAGCAGCCAAGTGTCGACTAGCGGGAGGGCCTACGAGCAGTACTTC.

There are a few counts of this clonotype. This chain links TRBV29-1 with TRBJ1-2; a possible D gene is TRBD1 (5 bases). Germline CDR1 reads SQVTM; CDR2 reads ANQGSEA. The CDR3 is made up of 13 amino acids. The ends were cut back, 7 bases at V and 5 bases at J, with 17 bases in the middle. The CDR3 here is CSGAGGVDYGYTF. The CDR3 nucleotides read TGCAGCGGCGCCGGGGGGGTGGATTATGGCTACACCTTC.

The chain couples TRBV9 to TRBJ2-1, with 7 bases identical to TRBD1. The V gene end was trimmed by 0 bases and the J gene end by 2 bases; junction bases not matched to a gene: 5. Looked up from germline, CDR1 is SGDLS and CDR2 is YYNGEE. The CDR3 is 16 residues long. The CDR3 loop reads CASSVGVTGTYNEQFF. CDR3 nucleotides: TGTGCCAGCAGCGTAGGTGTGACAGGGACCTACAATGAGCAGTTCTTC.

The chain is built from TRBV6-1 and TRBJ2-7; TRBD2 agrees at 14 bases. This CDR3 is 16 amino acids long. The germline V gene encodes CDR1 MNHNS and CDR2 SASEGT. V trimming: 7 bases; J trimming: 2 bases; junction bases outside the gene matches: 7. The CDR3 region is CASTRLAGGPPYEQYF. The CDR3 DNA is TGTGCCAGCACCAGACTAGCGGGAGGGCCGCCCTACGAGCAGTACTTC.

The chain's CDR3 is CASSGTGRSSSGNTIYF. CDR3 in DNA: TGTGCCAGCAGTGGGACAGGGCGTTCATCTTCTGGAAACACCATATATTTT. The genes are TRBV2 and TRBJ1-3, with TRBD1 identical over 8 bases. In germline, CDR1 is SNHLY, CDR2 FYNNEI. The CDR3 sequence is 17 residues long. V dropped 4 bases and J dropped 1; count of bases not matched to a gene: 9. The variable domain in full, with the rest retrieved from reference TRBV2 and TRBJ1-3, is EPEVTQTPSHQVTQMGQEVILRCVPISNHLYFYWYRQILGQKVEFLVSFYNNEISEKSEIFDDQFSVERPDGSNFTLKIRSTKLEDSAMYFCASSGTGRSSSGNTIYFGEGSWLTVV.

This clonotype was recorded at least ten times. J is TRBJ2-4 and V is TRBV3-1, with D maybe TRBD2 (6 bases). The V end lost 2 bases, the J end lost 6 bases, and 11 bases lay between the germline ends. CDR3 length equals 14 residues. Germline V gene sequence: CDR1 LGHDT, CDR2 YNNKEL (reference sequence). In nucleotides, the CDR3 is TGTGCCAGCAGCCAATCCCGGGGGAGAAACATTCAGTACTTC. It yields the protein CASSQSRGRNIQYF.

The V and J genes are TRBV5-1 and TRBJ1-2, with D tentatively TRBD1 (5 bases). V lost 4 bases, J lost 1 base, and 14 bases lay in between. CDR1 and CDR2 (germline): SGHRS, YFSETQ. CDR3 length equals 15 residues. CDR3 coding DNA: TGCGCCAGCAGCAAGGACGGGGGGAATAACTATGGCTACACCTTC. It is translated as CASSKDGGNNYGYTF.

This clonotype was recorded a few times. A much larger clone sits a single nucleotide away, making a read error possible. The CDR3 loop reads CASRERGRSTEAFF. DNA of the CDR3: TGTGCCAGCAGGGAACGGGGGCGGAGCACTGAAGCTTTCTTT. The gene calls are TRBV2 and TRBJ1-1; possibly TRBD1 for D (6 bases). V lost 6 bases and J lost 4, with 15 bases in between. CDR1 and CDR2 from the germline V gene are SNHLY and FYNNEI. This CDR3 is 14 amino acids long.

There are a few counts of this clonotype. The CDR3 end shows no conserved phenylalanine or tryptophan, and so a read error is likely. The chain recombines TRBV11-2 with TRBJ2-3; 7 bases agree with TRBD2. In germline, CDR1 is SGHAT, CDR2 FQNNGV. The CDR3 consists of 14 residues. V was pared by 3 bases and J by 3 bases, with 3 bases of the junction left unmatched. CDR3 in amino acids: CASSLTGGTDTQYL. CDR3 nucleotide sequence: TGTGCCAGCAGCTTGACGGGAGGTACAGATACGCAGTATCTT.

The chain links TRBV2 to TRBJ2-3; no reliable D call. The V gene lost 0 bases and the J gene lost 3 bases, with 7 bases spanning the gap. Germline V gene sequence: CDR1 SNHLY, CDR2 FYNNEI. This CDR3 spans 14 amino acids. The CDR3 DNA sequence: TGTGCCAGCAGTGAAGCGCTTCGAACAGATACGCAGTATTTT. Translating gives CASSEALRTDTQYF.

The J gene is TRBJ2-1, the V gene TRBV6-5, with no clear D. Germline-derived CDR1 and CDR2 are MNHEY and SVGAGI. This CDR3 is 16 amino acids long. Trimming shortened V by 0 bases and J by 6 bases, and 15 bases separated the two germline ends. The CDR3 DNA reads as TGTGCCAGCAGTTACTCGATTGTAGCTTTGAGCAATGAGCAGTTCTTC. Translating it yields CASSYSIVALSNEQFF.

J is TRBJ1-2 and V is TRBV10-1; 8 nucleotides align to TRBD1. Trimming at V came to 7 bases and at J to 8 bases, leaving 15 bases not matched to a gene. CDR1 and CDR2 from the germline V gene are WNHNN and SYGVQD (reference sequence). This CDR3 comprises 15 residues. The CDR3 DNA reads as TGCGCCAGCACTTCTAGATCTTCAGGGGGCGCGGGCTACACCTTC. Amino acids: CASTSRSSGGAGYTF.

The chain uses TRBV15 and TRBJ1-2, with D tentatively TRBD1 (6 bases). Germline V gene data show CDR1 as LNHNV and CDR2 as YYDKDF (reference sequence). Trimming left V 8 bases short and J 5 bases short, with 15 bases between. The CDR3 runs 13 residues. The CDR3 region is CATARGRGYGYTF. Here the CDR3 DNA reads TGTGCCACCGCCCGAGGCAGGGGATATGGCTACACCTTC.

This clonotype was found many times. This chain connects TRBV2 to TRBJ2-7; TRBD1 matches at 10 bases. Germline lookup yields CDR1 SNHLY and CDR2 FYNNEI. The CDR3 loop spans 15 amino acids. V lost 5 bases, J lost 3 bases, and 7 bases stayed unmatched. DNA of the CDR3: TGTGCCAGCAGTCCAACCGGACAGGGGGTCTACGAGCAGTACTTC. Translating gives CASSPTGQGVYEQYF.